This TCR beta chain appears in the sequencing data of a study of somatic mutations in cytotoxic T cells in rheumatoid arthritis. Study details: Nearly 100% purity was obtained when some V beta antibody-stained T-cell populations were flow-sorted; these included V beta1+ cells sequenced for TCRB. Regarding the study as a whole: The largest CD8+ clone made up over 20% of CD8+ cells in about an eighth of the 65 patients.

TCRdb's copy holds only in-frame clones and misses some; the assay was immunoSEQ multiplex PCR. Of 9,500 to 15,000 clones in the sample, over 80% are singletons; the top ten hold over 12%. Turning to this clone: No antigen is known for it.

Sequencing used CD8+ T cells sorted from blood. This clonotype was obtained from a woman aged 55-75 years in good health.

The DNA of the CDR3 is TGTGCCAGCAGCTTGATAACTTCCAGGGTTGACTATGGCTACACCTTC. This translates into CASSLITSRVDYGYTF. This rearrangement joins TRBV7-9 to TRBJ1-2; D may be TRBD1 (5 bases). In germline, CDR1 is SEHNR, CDR2 FQNEAQ (reference sequence). Between the trimmed V and J ends, which lost 3 bases and 3 bases, there was a span of 17 bases. The CDR3 is made up of 16 amino acids.